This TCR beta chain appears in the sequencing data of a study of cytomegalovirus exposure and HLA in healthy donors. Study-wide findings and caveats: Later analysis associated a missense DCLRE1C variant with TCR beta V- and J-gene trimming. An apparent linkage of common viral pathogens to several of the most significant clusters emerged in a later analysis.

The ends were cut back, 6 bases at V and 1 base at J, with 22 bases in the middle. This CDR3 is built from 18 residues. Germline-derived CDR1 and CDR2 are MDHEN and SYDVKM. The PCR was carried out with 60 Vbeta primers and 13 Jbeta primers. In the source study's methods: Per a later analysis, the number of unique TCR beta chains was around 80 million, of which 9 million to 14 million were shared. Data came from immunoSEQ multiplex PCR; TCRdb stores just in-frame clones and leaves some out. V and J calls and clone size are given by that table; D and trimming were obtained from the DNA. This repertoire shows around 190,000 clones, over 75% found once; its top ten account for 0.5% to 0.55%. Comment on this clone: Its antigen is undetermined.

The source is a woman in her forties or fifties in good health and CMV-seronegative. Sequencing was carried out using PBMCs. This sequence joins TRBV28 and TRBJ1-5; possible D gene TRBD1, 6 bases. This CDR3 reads CASSSKGGGPGSNQPQHF. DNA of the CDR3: TGTGCCAGCAGCTCGAAAGGGGGAGGGCCCGGGAGCAATCAGCCCCAGCATTTT.